The 24 T cell receptor beta chains given below trace back to one sample, sequenced in a study of CD8+ T cells in alopecia areata. Sequencing used cDNA as its template, made by extracting RNA and reverse transcribing it. TCRdb's copy holds only in-frame clones and misses some; the assay was immunoSEQ multiplex PCR. The sample comprises 200,000 to 250,000 clones, around two fifths of which are singletons, and almost 0.5% rests with the top ten. As to treatment: oral pan-JAK inhibitor, 5-10 mg twice daily. Material: CD4+ T cells sorted from blood, obtained around week 34, from a patient treated with tofacitinib. These receptor sequences come from a human donor with alopecia areata.

The chain recombines TRBV29-1 with TRBJ2-1; tentative D call: TRBD2 (5 bases). This CDR3 is built from 12 residues. Germline V gene data show CDR1 as SQVTM and CDR2 as ANQGSEA. V lost 6 bases to trimming and J lost 6 bases, with 12 bases between them. DNA for the CDR3: TGCAGCGTGAGGAGGCGGATCAATGAGCAGTTCTTC. It yields the protein CSVRRRINEQFF.

The chain combines TRBV6-5 with TRBJ2-3, with a tentative D call TRBD2 (7 bases). Trimming removed 4 bases from V and 4 bases from J, with 12 bases in between. The CDR3 contains 14 residues. Germline assignment: CDR1 MNHEY and CDR2 SVGAGI. The CDR3 loop is CASSSAGAADTQYF. Here the CDR3 DNA reads TGTGCCAGCAGTTCGGCGGGGGCGGCAGATACGCAGTATTTT.

The genes are TRBV5-4 and TRBJ1-1; 7 bases line up with TRBD1. The V segment lost 4 bases and the J segment 1 base; nucleotides outside the gene matches: 7. CDR1 and CDR2 (germline): SGHNT, YYREEE (reference sequence). This CDR3 contains 15 residues. The DNA for the CDR3 is TGTGCCAGCAGCCAAAAGGGACAGCGGAACACTGAAGCTTTCTTT. It yields the protein CASSQKGQRNTEAFF.

This clone has a handful of counts. This CDR3 is also generated by other DNA sequences in the sample. The chain links TRBV30 to TRBJ2-1; D is uncertain. This CDR3 is built from 11 residues. Trimming removed 4 bases at V and 4 bases at J, with 5 bases between. Per the germline V gene, CDR1 is GTSNPN and CDR2 is SVGIG (reference sequence). The CDR3 bases are TGTGCCTGGAATGGTTACAATGAGCAGTTCTTC. Its translation: CAWNGYNEQFF.

The V call is TRBV18, the J call TRBJ1-1, with D uncertain. V lost 6 bases, J lost 1 base, and 12 bases lay in between. Germline V gives CDR1 KGHSH, CDR2 LQKENI. The CDR3 runs 14 residues. CDR3 loop: CASSTTSENTEAFF. In nucleotides, the CDR3 is TGTGCCAGCTCCACGACCTCGGAGAACACTGAAGCTTTCTTT.

In its sample, this clone was seen a few times. This chain uses TRBV5-1 with TRBJ2-3; D gene unclear. The ends were cut back, 3 bases at V and 3 bases at J, with 8 bases in the middle. The CDR3 contains 13 residues. Germline CDR1 is SGHRS and CDR2 is YFSETQ. The CDR3 protein is CASSSAPTDTQYF. The CDR3 coding sequence is TGCGCCAGCAGCTCAGCCCCAACAGATACGCAGTATTTT.

The chain couples TRBV29-1 to TRBJ2-7; 8 bases fit TRBD1. The CDR3 contains 15 residues. V shed 5 bases, J shed 5 bases, and the junction held 14 bases outside the gene matches. The germline CDR1 and CDR2 sequences are SQVTM and ANQGSEA. CDR3 bases: TGCAGCGTTCTGCCGTGGGGTCAGGGGGCCAACGAGCAGTACTTC. Translating it yields CSVLPWGQGANEQYF.

This clone was counted between two and nine times. The chain combines TRBV2 with TRBJ2-2, with D tentatively TRBD1 or TRBD2 (6 bases each). The CDR3 covers 15 residues. The germline gives CDR1 SNHLY, CDR2 FYNNEI. V shed 1 base and J shed 5 bases, with 11 bases lying between them. The CDR3 coding sequence is TGTGCCAGCAGTGAAGAACAGGGAGGAACCGGGGAGCTGTTTTTT. Its translation: CASSEEQGGTGELFF. Supplemented by reference TRBV2 and TRBJ2-2, the full variable domain reads EPEVTQTPSHQVTQMGQEVILRCVPISNHLYFYWYRQILGQKVEFLVSFYNNEISEKSEIFDDQFSVERPDGSNFTLKIRSTKLEDSAMYFCASSEEQGGTGELFFGEGSRLTVL.

This clone has only a few counts. The rearrangement uses TRBV7-2 and TRBJ1-1; D call uncertain. In germline, CDR1 is SGHTA, CDR2 FQGNSA. The V end lost 3 bases, the J end lost 8 bases, and 13 bases lay between the germline ends. The CDR3 sequence is 13 residues long. The CDR3 region has the DNA TGTGCCAGCAGCTTTCTTCTGCCGACGGAAGCTTTCTTT. This translates into CASSFLLPTEAFF. The whole variable domain, remainder taken from reference TRBV7-2 and TRBJ1-1, is GAGVSQSPSNKVTEKGKDVELRCDPISGHTALYWYRQSLGQGLEFLIYFQGNSAPDKSGLPSDRFSAERTGGSVSTLTIQRTQQEDSAVYLCASSFLLPTEAFFGQGTRLTVV.

This clone was picked up a small number of times. The V gene is TRBV14, the J gene TRBJ2-1; 8 bases line up with TRBD1. The CDR3 runs 17 residues. The germline CDR1 and CDR2 sequences are SGHDN and FVKESK. V gave up 4 bases and J gave up 12 bases; unmatched junction bases: 20. The CDR3 is CASSLMLSGTGLKGQFF. In nucleotides, the CDR3 is TGTGCCAGCAGCCTCATGCTTTCCGGGACAGGCTTGAAAGGGCAGTTCTTC.

Only a few counts were recorded for this clone. This rearrangement joins TRBV5-1 to TRBJ2-2; no clear D. The length of the CDR3 is 15 residues. Per the germline V gene, CDR1 is SGHRS and CDR2 is YFSETQ. The germline V and J ends were trimmed by 7 bases and 1 base, with 14 bases remaining between them. CDR3 sequence: CASHDHAGNTGELFF. DNA for the CDR3: TGCGCCAGCCATGACCACGCTGGGAACACCGGGGAGCTGTTTTTT. The full variable domain, completed using reference TRBV5-1 and TRBJ2-2, is KAGVTQTPRYLIKTRGQQVTLSCSPISGHRSVSWYQQTPGQGLQFLFEYFSETQRNKGNFPGRFSGRQFSNSRSEMNVSTLELGDSALYLCASHDHAGNTGELFFGEGSRLTVL.

In its sample, this clone was seen a few times. V and J are TRBV7-3 and TRBJ2-3, with D maybe TRBD2 (6 bases). The germline gives CDR1 SGHTA, CDR2 FQGTGA. Trimming pared 5 bases from V and 6 bases from J, leaving 15 bases between. The CDR3 length is 14 residues. The CDR3 loop reads CASSGRGGLDTQYF. The CDR3 DNA follows: TGTGCCAGCAGCGGGCGGGGAGGACTTGATACGCAGTATTTT.

The rearrangement links TRBV5-1 to TRBJ2-5; no clear D gene. The V gene's germline CDR1 is SGHRS and CDR2 YFSETQ. V lost 0 bases to trimming and J lost 0 bases, with 3 bases between them. The CDR3 runs to 13 residues. The CDR3, as DNA: TGCGCCAGCAGCTTGGAAGACCAAGAGACCCAGTACTTC. Its protein product is CASSLEDQETQYF.

This chain joins TRBV20-1 and TRBJ1-2; D is perhaps TRBD1 (5 bases). Germline CDR1 reads DFQATT; CDR2 reads SNEGSKA (reference sequence). V gave up 7 bases and J gave up 6 bases, with 12 bases separating them. The CDR3 totals 11 residues. Here the CDR3 DNA reads TGCAGTGTATGGGGGGGTAATGGCTACACCTTC. Protein: CSVWGGNGYTF.

This clone has only a few counts. V is TRBV18 and J is TRBJ1-4; D unclear. Trimming shortened V by 4 bases and J by 0 bases, and 6 bases separated the two germline ends. This CDR3 is 14 amino acids long. Germline V lookup: CDR1 KGHSH, CDR2 LQKENI. The CDR3 is CASSHSATNEKLFF. For the CDR3, the DNA is TGTGCCAGCTCACACAGTGCAACTAATGAAAAACTGTTTTTT.

The rearrangement uses TRBV30 and TRBJ2-7; 7 bases are a match to TRBD1. Germline V gene sequence: CDR1 GTSNPN, CDR2 SVGIG (reference sequence). V was pared by 4 bases and J by 2 bases, with 11 bases of the junction left unmatched. This CDR3 is 15 amino acids long. The DNA for the CDR3 is TGTGCCTGGAACTTTCGGGACAGTGTTACCTACGAGCAGTACTTC. Amino acid sequence: CAWNFRDSVTYEQYF.

There are a few counts of this clone. V and J are TRBV18 and TRBJ2-7; D possibly uses TRBD1 or TRBD2 (5 bases each). CDR3 size: 14 residues. Looked up from germline, CDR1 is KGHSH and CDR2 is LQKENI. With 4 bases removed from V and 4 bases from J, the gap between germline ends came to 14 bases. This chain's CDR3 is CASSLWDGPYEQYF. The CDR3 nucleotides read TGTGCCAGCTCACTCTGGGACGGACCTTACGAGCAGTACTTC. The variable domain in full, completed from reference TRBV18 and TRBJ2-7, reads NAGVMQNPRHLVRRRGQEARLRCSPMKGHSHVYWYRQLPEEGLKFMVYLQKENIIDESGMPKERFSAEFPKEGPSILRIQQVVRGDSAAYFCASSLWDGPYEQYFGPGTRLTVT.

The chain joins TRBV20-1 to TRBJ2-3; D unresolved. The CDR3 is made up of 11 amino acids. Germline lookup yields CDR1 DFQATT and CDR2 SNEGSKA (reference sequence). V was clipped by 1 base and J by 4 bases, with 3 bases between them. Here the CDR3 DNA reads TGCAGTGCTAGAGCCCCAGATACGCAGTATTTT. This encodes CSARAPDTQYF.

This clone was detected a few times. The rearrangement uses TRBV11-1 and TRBJ2-3; no firm D call. The CDR3 covers 14 residues. V was shortened by 5 bases and J by 2 bases, with 11 bases between the two germline ends. Germline CDR1 SGHAT, CDR2 FQDESV (reference sequence). Here the CDR3 DNA reads TGTGCCAGCAGCCAGTCCCTTACCACAGATACGCAGTATTTT. It specifies CASSQSLTTDTQYF.

The V and J genes are TRBV30 and TRBJ1-1, with 7 bases fitting TRBD1. The CDR3 covers 12 residues. V was pared by 5 bases and J by 7 bases, with 7 bases of the junction left unmatched. Germline V gene data show CDR1 as GTSNPN and CDR2 as SVGIG (reference sequence). The CDR3 here is CAWGGQPFEAFF. CDR3 coding DNA: TGTGCCTGGGGGGGACAGCCGTTTGAAGCTTTCTTT.

This clone has a single count. This chain links TRBV27 with TRBJ2-1; 12 nucleotides match TRBD2. The CDR3 runs to 16 residues. CDR1 is MNHEY and CDR2 is SMNVEV in the germline V gene (reference sequence). J was trimmed by 6 bases and V by 1 base; bases with no gene match: 4. CDR3 in DNA: TGTGCCAGCAGTTTATATCTAGCGGGGGGGACCAATGAGCAGTTCTTC. It encodes CASSLYLAGGTNEQFF.

This clone was found many times. The chain joins TRBV6-6 to TRBJ1-5; D is unresolved. In germline, CDR1 is MNHNY, CDR2 SVGAGI (reference sequence). The germline V and J ends were trimmed by 2 bases and 12 bases, with 8 bases remaining between them. The CDR3 spans 11 residues. The CDR3 is CASSYSRDQHF. The CDR3 DNA reads as TGTGCCAGCAGTTACAGTAGGGACCAGCATTTT.

The rearrangement links TRBV27 to TRBJ1-5, with D hard to call. Trimming took 5 bases from V and 6 from J, leaving 11 bases between them. In germline, CDR1 is MNHEY, CDR2 SMNVEV (reference sequence). The CDR3 spans 13 residues. The chain's CDR3 is CASSAPDVQPQHF. The CDR3 DNA follows: TGTGCCAGCAGTGCTCCGGACGTTCAGCCCCAGCATTTT.

The V gene is TRBV4-2, the J gene TRBJ2-7; 10 bases match TRBD2. Germline loops: CDR1 LGHNA, CDR2 YNFKEQ. The CDR3 is made up of 16 amino acids. The trim removed 4 bases at V and 0 bases at J, leaving 6 bases unmatched. CDR3 sequence (DNA): TGTGCCAGCAGCCCCGGACTAGCGGTCACCTCCTACGAGCAGTACTTC. This codes for CASSPGLAVTSYEQYF.